These 13 T cell receptor beta chains share one sample of origin, sequenced in a study of blood T cell repertoires in COVID-19. Generated by immunoSEQ multiplex PCR, the TCRdb table keeps only in-frame clones and is missing some. The top ten hold about 9.5% of the sample, which has roughly 60,000 clones, 75% to 90% seen once. The sequenced material came from peripheral blood. These receptors were taken from a human donor with acute or convalescent COVID-19. The donor label of this sample is uncertain.

The chain combines TRBV20-1 with TRBJ2-1; 9 bases line up with TRBD2. The V gene end was trimmed by 3 bases and the J gene end by 4 bases; junction bases not matched to a gene: 7. The germline CDR1 and CDR2 sequences are DFQATT and SNEGSKA (reference sequence). This CDR3 is built from 15 residues. CDR3 protein: CSASFSGGPYNEQFF. The CDR3 nucleotides are TGCAGTGCTAGTTTTAGCGGGGGACCTTACAATGAGCAGTTCTTC.

The chain carries TRBV11-2 and TRBJ2-7; unclear D gene. Per germline, CDR1 SGHAT and CDR2 FQNNGV. This CDR3 is 16 amino acids long. V lost 0 bases to trimming and J lost 0 bases, with 12 bases between them. The CDR3 spells CASSLDSGISSYEQYF. CDR3 nucleotide sequence: TGTGCCAGCAGCTTAGATTCGGGTATAAGCTCCTACGAGCAGTACTTC.

This chain connects TRBV9 to TRBJ1-1; D uncertain. This CDR3 is built from 14 residues. V lost 3 bases, J lost 8 bases, and 17 bases lay in between. Looked up from germline, CDR1 is SGDLS and CDR2 is YYNGEE. CDR3: CASSAHVRGSEAFF. The CDR3 region has the DNA TGTGCCAGCAGCGCCCACGTTAGAGGATCCGAAGCTTTCTTT.

The gene calls are TRBV29-1 and TRBJ1-1; possible D gene TRBD1, 6 bases. This CDR3 has 14 amino acids. The germline V gene encodes CDR1 SQVTM and CDR2 ANQGSEA. V was pared by 4 bases and J by 3 bases, with 15 bases between. DNA for the CDR3: TGCAGCGTTGGAACAGGGCTGGGTGACACTGAAGCTTTCTTT. This codes for CSVGTGLGDTEAFF. Drawing the rest from reference TRBV29-1 and TRBJ1-1, the complete variable domain is SAVISQKPSRDICQRGTSLTIQCQVDSQVTMMFWYRQQPGQSLTLIATANQGSEATYESGFVIDKFPISRPNLTFSTLTVSNMSPEDSSIYLCSVGTGLGDTEAFFGQGTRLTVV.

This chain connects TRBV5-1 to TRBJ2-2; 9 bases agree with TRBD1. The CDR3 covers 15 residues. Germline CDR1 and CDR2: SGHRS and YFSETQ. The J segment lost 5 bases and the V segment lost 5 bases, leaving 7 bases of the junction unmatched. CDR3 in DNA: TGCGCCAGCAGGACCACAGGGGGCGGGACCGGGGAGCTGTTTTTT. It codes for CASRTTGGGTGELFF.

V gene TRBV29-1 combines with J gene TRBJ2-7, with 10 bases fitting TRBD1. V shed 7 bases and J 4 bases; nucleotides not matched to a gene: 13. The length of the CDR3 is 15 residues. Germline CDR1 and CDR2: SQVTM and ANQGSEA. The CDR3 loop reads CSAVGGTGVMYEQYF. The CDR3 nucleotides are TGCAGCGCCGTAGGGGGGACAGGGGTGATGTACGAGCAGTACTTC.

The genes are TRBV7-7 and TRBJ2-2, with 10 bases lining up with TRBD1. Germline assignment: CDR1 SSHAT and CDR2 FNYEAQ (reference sequence). Trimming at V came to 5 bases and at J to 7 bases, leaving 4 bases not matched to a gene. This CDR3 region has 14 residues. Here the CDR3 DNA reads TGTGCCAGCAGCCGGGACAGGGGTTACGGGGAGCTGTTTTTT. Translation gives CASSRDRGYGELFF.

The J gene is TRBJ2-5, the V gene TRBV10-2, with TRBD1 matching over 9 bases. Per the germline V gene, CDR1 is WSHSY and CDR2 is SAAADI. V was clipped by 3 bases and J by 5 bases; unmatched bases: 7. This CDR3 region has 15 residues. This CDR3 is CASSETYRGRETQYF. The CDR3 bases are TGCGCCAGCAGTGAAACGTACAGGGGGCGGGAGACCCAGTACTTC.

The rearrangement joins TRBV3-1 (or the pseudogene TRBV3-2) to TRBJ2-7; no definite D call. The V and J ends lost 2 bases and 2 bases respectively, with 10 bases between them. The germline gives CDR1 LGHDT, CDR2 YNNKEL (reference sequence). This CDR3 comprises 14 residues. DNA for the CDR3: TGTGCCAGCAGCCAAATAACGGAGACCTACGAGCAGTACTTC. Protein sequence: CASSQITETYEQYF.

This clone came up a few times. CDR3 DNA: TGTGCCAGCAGTGAAATGGGGGGGACAGGGGTCGAGACCCAGTACTTC. This codes for CASSEMGGTGVETQYF. This chain uses TRBV6-1 with TRBJ2-5; 10 bases agree with TRBD1. This CDR3 is 16 amino acids long. The V segment lost 2 bases and the J segment 5 bases; nucleotides outside the gene matches: 8. Per germline, CDR1 MNHNS and CDR2 SASEGT.

This rearrangement joins TRBV28 to TRBJ2-7; TRBD2 aligns across 10 bases. Trimming took 1 base from V and 0 from J; bases not matched to a gene: 6. CDR3 size: 17 residues. Germline CDR1 MDHEN, CDR2 SYDVKM. CDR3 region: CASSLSDASGSSYEQYF. CDR3 DNA: TGTGCCAGCAGTTTATCGGATGCTAGCGGGAGCTCCTACGAGCAGTACTTC.

This chain joins TRBV6-5 and TRBJ1-4, with TRBD1 as a possible D gene (6 bases). The CDR3 totals 14 residues. Germline V gene data show CDR1 as MNHEY and CDR2 as SVGAGI. V was pared by 10 bases and J by 4 bases, with 16 bases between. The CDR3 loop reads CATRDSGDNEKLFF. In nucleotides, the CDR3 is TGTGCCACCCGGGATTCAGGGGATAATGAAAAACTGTTTTTT.

This clone was observed once. The genes are TRBV3-1 (or the pseudogene TRBV3-2) and TRBJ2-3; TRBD2 matches 7 bases. V lost 4 bases, J lost 3 bases, and 10 bases stayed unmatched. CDR1 is LGHDT, CDR2 YNNKEL, per germline (reference sequence). The CDR3 covers 16 residues. The CDR3 is CASSPLRREGTDTQYF. The CDR3 DNA reads as TGTGCCAGCAGCCCTTTAAGAAGGGAGGGGACAGATACGCAGTATTTT.